Listed here is a single TCR beta chain. Its target is not known. The source of the sample is a study of cytomegalovirus exposure and HLA in healthy donors. Study-level points and caveats: Common viral pathogens seemed to be connected with several of the most significant clusters, according to a later analysis. Across donors, presence/absence analyses took sequencing depth to be roughly uniform. In a later analysis, CMV-associated beta chains were mostly HLA-associated, it appeared.

Primers: 60 Vbeta forward and 13 Jbeta reverse. Repertoires were generated with immunoSEQ multiplex PCR, while TCRdb's copy carries only in-frame clones and drops some. The table records 120,000 or so clones, about 80% of them present only once. The ends lost 6 bases at V and 14 bases at J; junction bases unmatched: 19. CDR3 size: 15 residues. Germline-derived CDR1 and CDR2 are WSHSY and SAAADI. The sample was PBMCs. The rearrangement links TRBV10-2 to TRBJ2-1; TRBD2 matches 7 bases. This receptor was identified in a man younger than 35 in good health and CMV-seronegative. CDR3 nucleotides: TGCGCCAGCAGGCCTTCCGGGACTAACCTCGCCGGAGAGTTCTTC. It encodes CASRPSGTNLAGEFF.